This T cell receptor beta chain derives from a study of naive and memory T cell subsets. The study's findings and limits: A few larger clonotypes appeared in naive repertoires, especially CD8, possibly memory cells re-expressing CD45RA. In CD4 and CD8 cells, diversity dropped from naive through EMRA.

Comments on this clonotype: Its antigen is still unknown.

V was clipped by 5 bases and J by 0 bases, with 8 bases between them. Looked up from germline, CDR1 is SGHTA and CDR2 is FQGNSA. The CDR3 is made up of 15 amino acids. The beta constant-region primer was an equimolar mix of two oligonucleotides covering TRBC1 and TRBC2. Four rounds of PCR amplified the ligated cDNA using nested alpha and beta constant-region primers plus SP2. TCRdb called the UMI-ligation and nested PCR reads again in MiXCR, with one record for every CDR3 protein. Of 150,000 or so distinct CDR3 sequences listed, 22% are singletons. This chain links TRBV7-2 with TRBJ2-6; the D is unclear. Sequenced: naive CD4+ T cells from blood. This receptor was taken from a human donor in good health. CDR3 bases: TGTGCCAGCAGCGAACAGCGCTCTGGGGCCAACGTCCTGACTTTC. This encodes CASSEQRSGANVLTF.